The 17 T cell receptor beta chains below were found in one sample sequenced in a study of T cell changes during pregnancy in multiple sclerosis. Only in-frame clones appear in the TCRdb table, and some are missing; sequencing was by immunoSEQ multiplex PCR. This table holds roughly 86,000 clones, approximately 92% found once. Sequences were derived from peripheral blood, sampled in the first trimester of pregnancy. The source is a female donor with multiple sclerosis, enrolled in a pregnancy study.

The chain joins TRBV27 to TRBJ2-7; 9 bases fit TRBD2. Looked up from germline, CDR1 is MNHEY and CDR2 is SMNVEV (reference sequence). Trimming cost V 5 bases and J 2 bases; bases outside gene matches: 4. This CDR3 has 14 amino acids. The CDR3 DNA reads TGTGCCAGCAGTCTCCTAGCGGGAACCTACGAGCAGTACTTC. Protein: CASSLLAGTYEQYF.

This rearrangement joins TRBV9 to TRBJ2-2, with 7 bases that match TRBD1. Germline V gives CDR1 SGDLS, CDR2 YYNGEE. Trimming removed 4 bases from V and 3 bases from J; junction bases left unmatched: 6. The CDR3 is 15 amino acids. CDR3 sequence (DNA): TGTGCCAGCAGCCCCCTGGGACAGCACACCGGGGAGCTGTTTTTT. Amino acids: CASSPLGQHTGELFF.

The chain couples TRBV6-1 to TRBJ2-1; D is perhaps TRBD1 (6 bases). The CDR3 consists of 15 residues. CDR1 MNHNS and CDR2 SASEGT come from the germline V gene. V dropped 1 base and J dropped 4 bases, with 11 bases sitting between them. CDR3 DNA sequence: TGTGCCAGCAGTGAAGAAGTGACAGGATACAATGAGCAGTTCTTC. Amino acids: CASSEEVTGYNEQFF.

The CDR3 nucleotides read TGCGCCAGCAGCTCGAAGCGGGAGGGGGATTACAATGAGCAGTTCTTC. Translation: CASSSKREGDYNEQFF. The chain is built from TRBV5-1 and TRBJ2-1, with 10 bases matching TRBD2. The CDR3 has 16 residues. In germline, CDR1 is SGHRS, CDR2 YFSETQ. V shed 3 bases, J shed 4 bases, and the junction held 7 bases outside the gene matches.

This chain's CDR3 is CASSFPGQNPNTEAFF. CDR3 nucleotide sequence: TGTGCCAGCAGCTTTCCGGGACAGAATCCTAACACTGAAGCTTTCTTT. This chain joins TRBV5-4 and TRBJ1-1, with TRBD1 matching over 7 bases. The length of the CDR3 is 16 residues. From germline, CDR1 is SGHNT and CDR2 YYREEE (reference sequence). The trim removed 2 bases at V and 2 bases at J, leaving 9 bases unmatched. Combining the CDR3 with reference TRBV5-4 and TRBJ1-1 gives the whole variable domain ETGVTQSPTHLIKTRGQQVTLRCSSQSGHNTVSWYQQALGQGPQFIFQYYREEENGRGNFPPRFSGLQFPNYSSELNVNALELDDSALYLCASSFPGQNPNTEAFFGQGTRLTVV.

The chain employs TRBV28 and TRBJ2-7; a possible D gene is TRBD1 (6 bases). This CDR3 comprises 13 residues. V was shortened by 2 bases and J by 9 bases, with 14 bases between the two germline ends. CDR1 is MDHEN and CDR2 is SYDVKM in the germline V gene. The CDR3 DNA reads TGTGCCAGCAGTTTAACCCCCCCACAGGGGCAGTACTTC. It codes for CASSLTPPQGQYF.

V gene TRBV28 combines with J gene TRBJ2-3; tentatively, D is TRBD2 (5 bases). The CDR3 has 13 residues. CDR1 MDHEN and CDR2 SYDVKM come from the germline V gene. The V end was cut by 3 bases, the J end by 5 bases, with 9 bases between. CDR3 sequence (DNA): TGTGCCAGCAGTTTTCCGGGGATAGATACGCAGTATTTT. It is translated as CASSFPGIDTQYF.

The V and J genes are TRBV13 and TRBJ1-2, with a possible D match to TRBD1 (5 bases). CDR3 length equals 14 residues. Germline V lookup: CDR1 PRHDT, CDR2 FYEKMQ (reference sequence). V lost 0 bases to trimming and J lost 2 bases, with 7 bases between them. Written as DNA, the CDR3 is TGTGCCAGCAGCTTAGGGGGGGGAAACTATGGCTACACCTTC. It yields the protein CASSLGGGNYGYTF.

The CDR3 here is CASSIRRQAYNEQFF. CDR3 bases: TGTGCCAGCAGTATACGGCGACAGGCCTACAATGAGCAGTTCTTC. The chain employs TRBV2 and TRBJ2-1, with D perhaps matching TRBD1 (6 bases). The CDR3 is 15 residues long. Germline CDR1 and CDR2: SNHLY and FYNNEI. V lost 5 bases, J lost 2 bases, and 13 bases lay in between.

The chain joins TRBV27 to TRBJ1-2; weak D call: TRBD1 (5 bases). CDR1 and CDR2 from the germline V gene are MNHEY and SMNVEV (reference sequence). This CDR3 spans 13 amino acids. The V and J ends lost 9 bases and 5 bases respectively, with 16 bases between them. CDR3 DNA sequence: TGTGCCAGGACAGATTTCCCGGCTTATGGCTACACCTTC. It codes for CARTDFPAYGYTF.

The gene calls are TRBV27 and TRBJ2-7; tentative D call: TRBD1 (6 bases). From germline, CDR1 is MNHEY and CDR2 SMNVEV (reference sequence). The CDR3 covers 13 residues. Trimming left V 8 bases short and J 6 bases short, with 17 bases between. Here the CDR3 DNA reads TGTGCCAGCGGGTGGACTGGGGGCGGCGAGCAGTACTTC. Translating gives CASGWTGGGEQYF.

This rearrangement joins TRBV5-4 to TRBJ2-7; weak D call: TRBD1 (6 bases). The CDR3 sequence is 14 residues long. The V gene's germline CDR1 is SGHNT and CDR2 YYREEE (reference sequence). Trimming cost V 1 base and J 2 bases, with 10 bases left between them. The CDR3 sequence is CASSLSRGPYEQYF. The CDR3 DNA sequence: TGTGCCAGCAGCTTGTCCAGGGGCCCCTACGAGCAGTACTTC. Based on the CDR3 plus reference TRBV5-4 and TRBJ2-7, the full variable domain is ETGVTQSPTHLIKTRGQQVTLRCSSQSGHNTVSWYQQALGQGPQFIFQYYREEENGRGNFPPRFSGLQFPNYSSELNVNALELDDSALYLCASSLSRGPYEQYFGPGTRLTVT.

The chain uses TRBV7-9 and TRBJ1-2; D is perhaps TRBD1 (6 bases). CDR3 length: 15 amino acids. CDR1 SEHNR and CDR2 FQNEAQ come from the germline V gene (reference sequence). The germline V and J ends were trimmed by 0 bases and 2 bases, with 10 bases remaining between them. The CDR3 here is CASSLAGTPNYGYTF. The CDR3 region has the DNA TGTGCCAGCAGCTTAGCCGGGACACCGAACTATGGCTACACCTTC.

V gene TRBV6-4 combines with J gene TRBJ2-1; TRBD2 matches at 8 bases. The CDR3 loop spans 17 amino acids. Trimming at V came to 3 bases and at J to 4 bases, leaving 11 bases not matched to a gene. The germline CDR1 and CDR2 sequences are MRHNA and SNTAGT. The CDR3, as DNA: TGTGCCAGCAGTGAGGGGGGAGCGGGAGTTGGGTACAATGAGCAGTTCTTC. It yields the protein CASSEGGAGVGYNEQFF.

The chain links TRBV25-1 to TRBJ1-6; D gene uncertain. The CDR3 totals 15 residues. CDR1 is MGHDK and CDR2 is SYGVNS in the germline V gene. V was trimmed by 1 base and J by 2 bases, leaving 6 bases between them. DNA for the CDR3: TGTGCCAGCAGTGAATCAGCGGCCTATAATTCACCCCTCCACTTT. Its translation: CASSESAAYNSPLHF.

V and J are TRBV28 and TRBJ2-7; 12 nucleotides match TRBD2. CDR1 is MDHEN, CDR2 SYDVKM, per germline. The V segment lost 7 bases and the J segment 4 bases; nucleotides outside the gene matches: 17. The CDR3 sequence is 18 residues long. This CDR3 is CASTPPTGRLAGVYEQYF. The CDR3 DNA is TGTGCCAGCACTCCGCCGACAGGGAGACTAGCGGGAGTGTACGAGCAGTACTTC.

The chain links TRBV19 to TRBJ1-1; 7 bases align to TRBD1. The ends lost 6 bases at V and 1 base at J; junction bases unmatched: 5. Germline CDR1 and CDR2: LNHDA and SQIVND (reference sequence). The CDR3 sequence is 14 residues long. CDR3 DNA: TGTGCCAGTAGGCACAGGGGCGGGAACACTGAAGCTTTCTTT. It codes for CASRHRGGNTEAFF.